The 19 T cell receptor beta chains below all came from one sample that was sequenced in a study of blood T cell repertoires in COVID-19. Here immunoSEQ multiplex PCR was the method, and the copy in TCRdb shows in-frame clones only, minus some. The sample consists of 350,000 to 450,000 clones, 80% to 90% of them appearing once. Input material: peripheral blood. The receptor set was obtained from a woman aged 60-75 years with COVID-19, enrolled during active disease.

The J gene is TRBJ1-1, the V gene TRBV5-1; 9 bases fit TRBD1. Trimming removed 2 bases from V and 8 bases from J; junction bases left unmatched: 7. The V gene's germline CDR1 is SGHRS and CDR2 YFSETQ. This CDR3 is 14 amino acids long. CDR3 residues: CASSFRTGALEAFF. DNA for the CDR3: TGCGCCAGCAGCTTTCGGACAGGGGCCTTGGAAGCTTTCTTT.

The genes are TRBV10-3 and TRBJ2-2; 7 bases map to TRBD1. This CDR3 spans 14 amino acids. CDR1 is ENHRY, CDR2 SYGVKD, per germline. The V gene end was trimmed by 6 bases and the J gene end by 6 bases; junction bases not matched to a gene: 7. The DNA for the CDR3 is TGTGCCATCAGACCTACAGGGGAAGCCGGGGAGCTGTTTTTT. Encoded protein: CAIRPTGEAGELFF.

The genes are TRBV12-5 and TRBJ1-4; tentative D call: TRBD1 (6 bases). V gave up 3 bases and J gave up 0 bases, with 11 bases separating them. The CDR3 spans 16 residues. Per germline, CDR1 LGHNT and CDR2 FRNRAP. In DNA form, the CDR3 reads TGTGCTAGTGGTTTAGGACAGCCTACAACTAATGAAAAACTGTTTTTT. Translation gives CASGLGQPTTNEKLFF.

This clone came up a few times. The rearrangement uses TRBV7-8 and TRBJ1-4; 7 nucleotides match TRBD1. CDR3 length equals 17 residues. Per the germline V gene, CDR1 is SGHVS and CDR2 is FQNEAQ. The V gene end was trimmed by 0 bases and the J gene end by 8 bases; junction bases not matched to a gene: 12. CDR3 sequence (DNA): TGTGCCAGCAGCTTAGCCCGACAGGGTGTGGGGGTGGAAAAACTGTTTTTT. Translated, it gives CASSLARQGVGVEKLFF.

V and J are TRBV7-8 and TRBJ2-3, with TRBD1 matching 10 bases. The V segment lost 4 bases and the J segment 6 bases; nucleotides outside the gene matches: 10. This CDR3 comprises 16 residues. Germline V gene data show CDR1 as SGHVS and CDR2 as FQNEAQ. The CDR3 region is CASSSYTGTGEDTQYF. The CDR3 bases are TGTGCCAGCAGCTCCTACACCGGGACAGGGGAGGATACGCAGTATTTT.

The genes are TRBV12-5 and TRBJ2-2; 11 bases agree with TRBD2. The V and J ends lost 5 bases and 3 bases, in that order; junction bases with no gene match: 14. The CDR3 spans 19 residues. Germline V lookup: CDR1 LGHNT, CDR2 FRNRAP. Here the CDR3 reads CASGTPRASGGSYTGELFF. The CDR3 DNA follows: TGTGCTAGTGGTACCCCTAGGGCTAGCGGGGGGTCATACACCGGGGAGCTGTTTTTT.

The chain combines TRBV5-6 with TRBJ2-7, with 9 bases lining up with TRBD2. CDR1 SGHDT and CDR2 YYEEEE come from the germline V gene. With 4 bases clipped from V and 4 bases from J, the junction kept 6 bases outside the gene matches. CDR3 length: 14 residues. The CDR3 DNA follows: TGTGCCAGCAGCCTGACGCTAGCGGGGTACGAGCAGTACTTC. This codes for CASSLTLAGYEQYF.

The rearrangement uses TRBV7-2 and TRBJ1-3; 8 bases fit TRBD1. CDR1 and CDR2 from the germline V gene are SGHTA and FQGNSA. J gave up 3 bases and V 3 bases, and 10 bases lay outside the gene matches. The length of the CDR3 is 17 residues. In DNA form, the CDR3 reads TGTGCCAGCAGCTTGCGTACCCAGGGGGCTTATGGAAACACCATATATTTT. This codes for CASSLRTQGAYGNTIYF.

This chain joins TRBV3-1 (or the pseudogene TRBV3-2) and TRBJ2-3; D might be TRBD2 (7 bases). From germline, CDR1 is LGHDT and CDR2 YNNKEL (reference sequence). V gave up 8 bases and J gave up 2 bases, with 11 bases separating them. The CDR3 runs 13 residues. The CDR3 here is CASRAGATDTQYF. CDR3 in DNA: TGTGCCAGCCGGGCGGGGGCCACAGATACGCAGTATTTT.

J is TRBJ2-7 and V is TRBV9, with TRBD1 matching 9 bases. V shed 4 bases and J 0 bases; nucleotides not matched to a gene: 14. Germline-derived CDR1 and CDR2 are SGDLS and YYNGEE. This CDR3 region has 18 residues. The CDR3 DNA reads as TGTGCCAGCAGCCCCGGGACAGGGCCACTAGCACCCTCCTACGAGCAGTACTTC. This translates into CASSPGTGPLAPSYEQYF.

The chain has TRBV4-3 and TRBJ1-3, with TRBD1 identical over 8 bases. Germline V gives CDR1 LGHNA, CDR2 YSLEER. Germline trimming cut 0 bases from V and 0 bases from J; bases unmatched to any gene: 4. This CDR3 spans 17 amino acids. This CDR3 reads CASSQDLTGGSGNTIYF. The CDR3 bases are TGCGCCAGCAGCCAAGATCTTACAGGGGGCTCTGGAAACACCATATATTTT.

The chain employs TRBV11-2 and TRBJ2-2; D is possibly TRBD2 (6 bases). Germline-derived CDR1 and CDR2 are SGHAT and FQNNGV. Trimming removed 6 bases from V and 6 bases from J, with 20 bases in between. This CDR3 has 16 amino acids. CDR3 region: CASSRGRWGEAGELFF. The CDR3 DNA sequence: TGTGCCAGCAGTAGGGGACGGTGGGGGGAGGCCGGGGAGCTGTTTTTT.

The chain carries TRBV18 and TRBJ2-7, with 8 bases lining up with TRBD1. Losses at the gene ends were 3 bases for V and 2 bases for J; bases not matched to a gene: 3. The CDR3 sequence is 14 residues long. Germline V gene sequence: CDR1 KGHSH, CDR2 LQKENI. The DNA of the CDR3 is TGTGCCAGCTCACCTGGGACAGGTCCCTACGAGCAGTACTTC. The encoded protein is CASSPGTGPYEQYF.

CDR3 sequence reads: CASSLGQGGTNYGYTF. DNA for the CDR3: TGTGCCAGCAGCCTGGGGCAGGGGGGAACTAACTATGGCTACACCTTC. This chain connects TRBV14 to TRBJ1-2, with 7 bases matching TRBD1. J gave up 0 bases and V 4 bases, and 8 bases lay outside the gene matches. The germline gives CDR1 SGHDN, CDR2 FVKESK. There are 16 residues in the CDR3. The full variable domain, in which reference TRBV14 and TRBJ1-2 provide the parts outside the CDR3, is EAGVTQFPSHSVIEKGQTVTLRCDPISGHDNLYWYRRVMGKEIKFLLHFVKESKQDESGMPNNRFLAERTGGTYSTLKVQPAELEDSGVYFCASSLGQGGTNYGYTFGSGTRLTVV.

The chain employs TRBV19 and TRBJ1-5; TRBD1 aligns across 7 bases. V dropped 6 bases and J dropped 1; count of bases not matched to a gene: 15. Germline CDR1 is LNHDA and CDR2 is SQIVND (reference sequence). This CDR3 is built from 18 residues. CDR3 residues: CASRTLLEGARSNQPQHF. The CDR3 bases are TGTGCCAGTAGGACCCTTTTGGAGGGGGCGAGGAGCAATCAGCCCCAGCATTTT.

This chain joins TRBV9 and TRBJ2-5, with TRBD2 matching over 8 bases. Per germline, CDR1 SGDLS and CDR2 YYNGEE. J gave up 2 bases and V 3 bases, and 9 bases lay outside the gene matches. This CDR3 spans 16 amino acids. CDR3 sequence reads: CASSERGTRGQETQYF. CDR3 DNA: TGTGCCAGCAGCGAGCGGGGGACCCGGGGGCAAGAGACCCAGTACTTC.

This chain connects TRBV14 to TRBJ2-1; 7 bases are a match to TRBD2. The junction had 21 bases not matched to a gene; V was cut back by 4 bases and J by 6 bases. The CDR3 spans 19 residues. Germline V gives CDR1 SGHDN, CDR2 FVKESK. This CDR3 reads CASSPYIEAGRLRGNEQFF. Here the CDR3 DNA reads TGTGCCAGCAGCCCGTATATTGAAGCGGGGCGGCTGAGGGGCAATGAGCAGTTCTTC.

The chain has TRBV4-1 and TRBJ2-2; TRBD1 agrees at 8 bases. The CDR3 contains 17 residues. V shed 3 bases and J 4 bases; nucleotides not matched to a gene: 10. CDR1 and CDR2 from the germline V gene are MGHRA and YSYEKL. The CDR3 DNA follows: TGCGCCAGCAGCCATCCCCCGGACAGGGTTTCCACCGGGGAGCTGTTTTTT. Protein product: CASSHPPDRVSTGELFF.

The rearrangement links TRBV19 to TRBJ1-3, with 9 bases identical to TRBD1. Germline V gene sequence: CDR1 LNHDA, CDR2 SQIVND (reference sequence). Germline trimming cut 6 bases from V and 0 bases from J; bases unmatched to any gene: 9. This CDR3 is 17 amino acids long. Here the CDR3 reads CASSRTGARSSGNTIYF. The CDR3 coding sequence is TGTGCCAGTAGCCGGACAGGGGCGCGTAGCTCTGGAAACACCATATATTTT.